This is a list of T cell receptor beta chains from one sample in a study of T cells in Graves' hyperthyroidism and ophthalmopathy. TCRdb fed the multiplex PCR reads into MiXCR, producing one record per CDR3 protein. The data contain some 180,000 distinct CDR3 sequences, about a sixth of them singletons. Sequenced material: blood. Receptors were obtained from a woman aged 50 to 60 with Graves' hyperthyroidism. The CDR3 runs from the conserved cysteine through the conserved F or W. Fields, in order: V gene, clone size, J gene, D gene, CDR3 DNA, CDR3 protein. A D gene is named only where the DNA matches it firmly. Clone size appears in some rows only: once, few, many, or a class for an expanded clone.

TRBV19	NA	TRBJ2-7	NA	TGTGCCAGTAGTATTTCTGGAGGAACCTACGAGCAGTACTTC	CASSISGGTYEQYF
TRBV19	many	TRBJ1-1	NA	TGTGCCAGTAGCCAGAGGGCAGGCGCGAACACTGAAGCTTTCTTT	CASSQRAGANTEAFF
TRBV5-1	NA	TRBJ1-1	NA	TGCGCCAGCAGCTTGGAGGCCAGGATGAACACTGAAGCTTTCTTT	CASSLEARMNTEAFF
TRBV5-1	many	TRBJ2-3	TRBD2	TGCGCCAGCAGCTTGATCCTGATTAGCGGGGGGGCGGCAGATACGCAGTATTTT	CASSLILISGGAADTQYF
TRBV5-1	many	TRBJ1-1	NA	TGCGCCAGCAGCTTGGCCAAGGGAATGAACACTGAAGCTTTCTTT	CASSLAKGMNTEAFF
TRBV28	NA	TRBJ1-6	NA	TGTGCCACCCTAAGGGGGGACGTCCCGAATTCACCCCTCCACTTT	CATLRGDVPNSPLHF
TRBV7-8	NA	TRBJ2-7	NA	TGTGCCAGCAGCCAAGGATCGTACGGTGCCTACGAGCAGTACTTC	CASSQGSYGAYEQYF
TRBV7-3	NA	TRBJ2-1	NA	TGTGCCAGCAGCTTGGGATCTGCTAACAATGAGCAGTTCTTC	CASSLGSANNEQFF
TRBV6-4	NA	TRBJ2-2	TRBD1	TGTGCCAGCAGCCCGAGGGGGAAGGGGGCGACGAACACCGGGGAGCTGTTTTTT	CASSPRGKGATNTGELFF
TRBV18	few	TRBJ1-3	TRBD1	TGTGCCAGCTCACCTCCGGGACAGGTTGGAAACACCATATATTTT	CASSPPGQVGNTIYF
TRBV27	many	TRBJ2-1	TRBD2	TGTGCCAGCCATCTACGGGGGGGGCGGGATGAGCAGTTCTTC	CASHLRGGRDEQFF
TRBV5-1	many	TRBJ1-2	NA	TGCGCCAGCAGCTTGTTTGGAGGAGGCAGGGGCTACACCTTC	CASSLFGGGRGYTF
TRBV18	many	TRBJ1-1	NA	TGTGCCAGCTCACCCCTGGGATGGGGGGGAACTGAAGCTTTCTTT	CASSPLGWGGTEAFF
TRBV29-1	few	TRBJ2-4	NA	TGCAGCGTGGGTTCCTTCCAGGACAACATTCAGTACTTC	CSVGSFQDNIQYF
TRBV29-1	many	TRBJ1-2	NA	TGCAGCGTTGAAACCCCACCTCAGTATGGCTACACCTTC	CSVETPPQYGYTF
TRBV28	NA	TRBJ1-2	TRBD1	TGTGCCAGCAGTGGGACAGGGTGGGGCTACACCTTC	CASSGTGWGYTF
TRBV9	NA	TRBJ2-1	NA	TGTGCCAGCAGCGGGGGGGCAAAGCAGTTCTTC	CASSGGAKQFF
TRBV10-3	many	TRBJ2-3	NA	TGTGCCATCAGTGAGTTGTGGGGTACGCAGTATTTT	CAISELWGTQYF
TRBV12-3/TRBV12-4	many	TRBJ1-2	TRBD1	TGTGCCAGCAGTTTAGGGACAGGGTTGTATGGCTACACCTTC	CASSLGTGLYGYTF
TRBV6-1	many	TRBJ2-3	TRBD1	TGTGCCAGCAGTCGACAGGGGGCTAGCACAGATACGCAGTATTTT	CASSRQGASTDTQYF
TRBV27	many	TRBJ1-2	NA	TGTGCCAGCAGTTTGCAGGGCTTGGATGGCTACACCTTC	CASSLQGLDGYTF
TRBV7-8	many	TRBJ2-5	TRBD1	TGTGCCAGCCAACCTACAGGGGCAGGGGAGACCCAGTACTTC	CASQPTGAGETQYF
TRBV15	many	TRBJ1-2	NA	TGTGCCACCAGCAGAGATACTCAGTCAATAATAAACTATGGCTACACCTTC	CATSRDTQSIINYGYTF
TRBV12-3/TRBV12-4	many	TRBJ2-7	TRBD1	TGTGCCAGCAGTTTAGGACAGGGGGAGCAGTACTTC	CASSLGQGEQYF
TRBV28	many	TRBJ2-1	NA	TGTGCCAGCAGTTTCACCCGCTCCTACAATGAGCAGTTCTTC	CASSFTRSYNEQFF
TRBV3-1	many	TRBJ1-5	NA	TGTGCCAGCAGCCACACATATAGCAATCAGCCCCAGCATTTT	CASSHTYSNQPQHF
TRBV9	NA	TRBJ1-2	TRBD1	TGTGCCAGCAGCGCCCGGGACAGGGGCGGGTCTGATGGCTACACCTTC	CASSARDRGGSDGYTF